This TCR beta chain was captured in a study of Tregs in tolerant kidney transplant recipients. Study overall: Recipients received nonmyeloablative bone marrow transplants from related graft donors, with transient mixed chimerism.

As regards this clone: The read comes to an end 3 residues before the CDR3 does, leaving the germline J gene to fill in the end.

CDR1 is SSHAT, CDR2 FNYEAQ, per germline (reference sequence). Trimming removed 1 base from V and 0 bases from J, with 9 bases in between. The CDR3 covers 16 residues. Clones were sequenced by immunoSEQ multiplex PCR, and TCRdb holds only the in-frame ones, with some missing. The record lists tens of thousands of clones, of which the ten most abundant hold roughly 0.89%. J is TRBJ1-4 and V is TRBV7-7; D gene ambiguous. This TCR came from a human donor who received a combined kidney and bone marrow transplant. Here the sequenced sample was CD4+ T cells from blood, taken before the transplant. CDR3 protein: CASSLGRLSTNEKLFF. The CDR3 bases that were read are TGTGCCAGCAGCTTAGGCCGACTGTCAACTAATGAAAAA. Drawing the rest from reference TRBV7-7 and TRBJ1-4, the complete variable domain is GAGVSQSPRYKVTKRGQDVTLRCDPISSHATLYWYQQALGQGPEFLTYFNYEAQPDKSGLPSDRFSAERPEGSISTLTIQRTEQRDSAMYRCASSLGRLSTNEKLFFGSGTQLSVL.